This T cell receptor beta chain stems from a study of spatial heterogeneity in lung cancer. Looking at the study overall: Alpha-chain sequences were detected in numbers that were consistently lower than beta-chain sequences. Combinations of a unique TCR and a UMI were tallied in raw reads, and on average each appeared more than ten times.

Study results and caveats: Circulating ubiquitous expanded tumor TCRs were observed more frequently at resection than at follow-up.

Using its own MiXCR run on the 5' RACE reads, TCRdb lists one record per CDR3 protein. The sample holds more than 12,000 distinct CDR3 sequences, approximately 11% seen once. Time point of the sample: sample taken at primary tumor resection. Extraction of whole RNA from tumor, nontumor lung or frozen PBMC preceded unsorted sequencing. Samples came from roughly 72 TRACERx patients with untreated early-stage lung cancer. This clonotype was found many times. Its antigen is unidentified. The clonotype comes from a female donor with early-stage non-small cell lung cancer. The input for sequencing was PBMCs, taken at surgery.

The CDR3 region has the DNA TGTGCCAGCAGTTTAGTCTACGGTGAAGCTTTCTTT. Translating gives CASSLVYGEAFF. The rearrangement joins TRBV27 to TRBJ1-1; D gene ambiguous. The CDR3 runs to 12 residues. Germline V gives CDR1 MNHEY, CDR2 SMNVEV (reference sequence). With 2 bases removed from V and 7 bases from J, the gap between germline ends came to 8 bases.